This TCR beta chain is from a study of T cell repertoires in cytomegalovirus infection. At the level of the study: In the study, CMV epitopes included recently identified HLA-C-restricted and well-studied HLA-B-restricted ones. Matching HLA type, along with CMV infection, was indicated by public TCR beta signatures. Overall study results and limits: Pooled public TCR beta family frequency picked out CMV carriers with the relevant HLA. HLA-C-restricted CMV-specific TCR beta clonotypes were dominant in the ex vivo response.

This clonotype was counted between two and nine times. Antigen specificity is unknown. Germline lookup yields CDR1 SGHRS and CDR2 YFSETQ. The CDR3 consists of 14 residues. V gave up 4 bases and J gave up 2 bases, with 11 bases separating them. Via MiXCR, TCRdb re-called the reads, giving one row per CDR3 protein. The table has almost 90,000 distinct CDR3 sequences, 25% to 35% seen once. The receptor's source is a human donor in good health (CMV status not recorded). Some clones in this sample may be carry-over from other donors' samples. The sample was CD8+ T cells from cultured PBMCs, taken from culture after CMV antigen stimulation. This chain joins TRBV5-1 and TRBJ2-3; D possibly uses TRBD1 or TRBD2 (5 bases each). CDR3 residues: CASSPGQDTDTQYF. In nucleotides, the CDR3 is TGCGCCAGCAGCCCGGGGCAGGACACAGATACGCAGTATTTT.